This T cell receptor (beta chain) was found in a study of cytomegalovirus exposure and HLA in healthy donors (TCRdb year 2017). Background on the whole study: An earlier analysis of several hundred of the donors reported roughly 300 Gb of sequence data and approximately 110 million unique TCR beta sequences from around 200 million T cells. An early release covering roughly 600 HLA-typed donors comprised about 290 gigabases of sequencing data and 85 million or so unique TCR sequences. Of the roughly 400 genotyped donors, over 65% fell in the genetic ancestry cluster associated with self-reported Caucasian donors. The study aimed to test whether signatures of past pathogen exposure could be identified by cataloging public T cell receptors. The study used immunosequencing to profile the T cell repertoires of about 670 subjects and linked those repertoires to cytomegalovirus serostatus. Besides the first cohort of approximately 710 subjects, a separate validation cohort made up of roughly 120 different subjects was used. To predict cytomegalovirus infection status, the study brought together high-throughput TCR immunosequencing, statistical association of individual TCRs with disease status, and machine learning. A later analysis re-analyzed previously published TCR beta repertoires from about 600 donors and added high-resolution HLA genotyping to study TCR occurrence patterns. The later analysis used no new phenotypic data to find candidate immune exposures, relying instead on TCR beta sequences and their occurrence across donors. To decide whether each TCR beta V gene segment behaved as functional or pseudogenic, an earlier analysis of approximately 600 of the donors relied on high-throughput TCR beta sequencing. Donor age, sex, ethnicity and CMV serostatus were collected together with the repertoire data. Genome-wide SNP genotypes for about 55% of the 666 donors were used in a later genetic analysis, which treated that subset as a discovery cohort. Every discovery cohort repertoire had been produced on one sequencing platform. Class I and class II HLA loci were covered by the typing at four-digit resolution. The number of donors typed differed by locus, with about 629-630 for A, B, C, DRB1 and DQB1, 522 for DQA1, 600 to 610 for DPA1, and roughly 450 for DPB1. Because of strong linkage in the cohort, a handful of DR-DQ haplotypes were treated as single units for association and clustering. Among approximately 370 genotyped donors of the cohort, an average of approximately 240,000 unique TCR beta nucleotide sequences was sequenced per donor, of which 15% to 20% were non-productive. Findings and caveats that apply to the study as a whole: The classifier was reported to diagnose cytomegalovirus status with high specificity and sensitivity in both the original cohort and the validation cohort. A cluster of highly shared sequence variants was judged likely to be a technical artifact of the sequencing pipeline. While some public TCRs were present in many individuals, most TCR sequences turned up only very rarely across donors. Because some donors lacked HLA typing at each locus, the association tests relied only on the typed subset. In an earlier analysis of around 600 of the donors, most TCR beta V segments were observed in productive rearrangements about 87% or about 30% of the time, broadly matching IMGT annotations. Specific HLA alleles were associated with 15,000 to 20,000 TCR beta sequences at a false discovery rate of 0.05 in a later analysis. The study listed 164 TCR beta chains as associated with cytomegalovirus. According to a later analysis, TCR association rates differed among HLA loci, with DRB1 alleles showing the most associated TCRs and HLA-C alleles showing the fewest. In vitro tests confirmed that a few of the cytomegalovirus-associated TCR beta chains recognize cytomegalovirus antigens. In a later analysis, most CMV-associated TCR beta chains were found to appear HLA-restricted, with HLA associations seemingly driven largely by CMV exposure. This cohort had only TCR beta chains sequenced, and the lack of alpha or paired-chain data limited which features could be detected. Assigning TCR associations to individual alleles was difficult when HLA alleles, especially DR and DQ, strongly co-occurred. A further reported finding was that TCR beta sequences accurately predicted the HLA-A and HLA-B alleles for most subjects in the first cohort. It was suggested by the authors that the approach could potentially be generalized to other disease states and immunological phenotypes. According to a later analysis, parvovirus B19, influenza, CMV and Epstein-Barr virus appeared linked to several top co-occurrence clusters. A later genetic analysis associated a missense DCLRE1C variant with V-gene and J-gene trimming of TCR beta chains, and an independent cohort replicated the association. In a later analysis, HLA-associated TCR beta chains were found to be more clonally expanded and to have lower generation probabilities than equally common non-associated chains. Presence/absence analyses assumed roughly uniform sequencing depth across donors, an assumption that may not hold. The 87-base-pair reads could not distinguish some IMGT-functional V segments, including TRBV6-2 and TRBV6-3, so those segments were excluded. Because counts were too low, some 17 rarely observed V segments, including chromosome 9 orphons, were excluded from the earlier analysis of 587 of the donors. Linkage disequilibrium might explain the correlated functional status among segregating V segments, but an unknown experimental factor could not be excluded. According to a later genetic analysis, donors in an Asian-associated ancestry cluster had fewer N-insertions in productive TCRs than the approximately 650-donor mean. Immune exposure information for the cohort was limited to CMV serostatus.

This clone was seen at least ten times. What antigen it recognizes has not been identified. It has no much larger one-base neighbor in the sample; base qualities were not kept. Library method: the immunoSEQ multiplex PCR assay. A mixture of 60 forward primers for TCR Vbeta segments and 13 reverse primers for TCR Jbeta segments was used in the multiplex PCR. The CDR3 region of rearranged TCR beta genes was amplified from genomic DNA with a multiplex PCR assay. Amplified TCR beta libraries were sequenced as 87-base-pair reads on the Illumina HiSeq System. Concerning the study's data processing: A later analysis counted approximately 84 million unique TCR beta chains across the 670 or so repertoires, and roughly 10 million of these chains were shared by at least two donors. To remove PCR and sequencing errors, raw reads were error-corrected and collapsed into unique sequences using a nearest-neighbor algorithm that merged closely related sequences. To assign V, D and J gene segments, CDR3 sequences were aligned to IMGT reference sequences. Each retained sequence needed at least a six-nucleotide match to both a V gene segment and a J gene segment. A rearrangement counted as productive if the CDR3 had no stop codons and remained in frame with V and J, and every other rearrangement counted as non-productive. CDR3 was defined by IMGT convention, running from the second conserved V-encoded cysteine to the conserved J-encoded phenylalanine. The earlier analysis of some 600 of the donors excluded sequences that lacked an unambiguous match to a single V gene segment. In an earlier analysis of approximately 590 of the donors, a V segment was called functional when productive rearrangements were above 56.7%, and segregating when the standard deviation between donors exceeded 5%. To diagnose cytomegalovirus status from the catalog of TCR beta chain sequences, a statistical classification framework was built. In a later analysis, V and J genes were assigned by comparing TCR nucleotide sequences against IMGT/GENE-DB human TR gene sequences. Using the TCRdist pipeline, a later analysis assigned CDR3 sequences along with most-parsimonious VDJ recombination scenarios. A later analysis defined each TCR beta chain by its CDR3 amino acid sequence plus V-gene family, and excluded reads lacking a unique V-gene family. To address suspected cross-contamination and a sequencing artifact, a later analysis removed 592 highly shared, low-generation-probability nucleotide sequences. A later analysis calculated a clonal expansion index for each public chain from normalized within-repertoire ranks of inferred template counts. In a later analysis, generation probabilities were computed using a VDJ recombination model fitted to out-of-frame rearrangements, and the results were checked against IGoR. A later analysis scored TCR-TCR, TCR-HLA and TCR-CMV co-occurrence with hypergeometric tests, applying a repertoire-size bias correction to TCR pairs. A later analysis estimated false discovery rates by permuting HLA or CMV assignments 20 times. In a later analysis, co-occurring TCRs were grouped using DBSCAN, and TCRdist sequence similarity was added for clustering within HLA-allele-positive subsets. Repertoires with fewer than 30,000 or more than 120,000 public chains were left out of co-occurrence clustering, as were five repertoires with anomalous nucleotide sharing. Drawn from immuneACCESS, this table holds only the in-frame rearrangements with V and J called that TCRdb kept. Clones are partly lost; checked studies trace under half to an unresolved V gene and leave the rest unexplained. V and J calls and clone size follow that table, whereas D and trimming were derived from the DNA. The sample table shows 140,000 to 150,000 clones, and around 10% are seen once. The ten top clones hold under 2% of the sample.

The cohort was made up of about 670 healthy bone marrow donors. At the time of sampling, all cohort members were nominally healthy, though unrecorded immune exposures were likely present. The donor tested CMV seronegative, placing the donor among the roughly 350 seronegative members of the cohort. Each donor provided a peripheral blood sample, and peripheral blood mononuclear cells were used for TCR beta sequencing. Genomic DNA was extracted from the blood cell samples with the Qiagen DNeasy Blood Extraction Kit. From a lookup of the germline V gene, CDR1 and CDR2 are SGHTS and YDEGEE. The CDR3 measures 12 amino acids from cysteine to phenylalanine. Only CDR3 DNA is held: 36 bases, read in frame from base 1. V sheds 0 bases and J sheds 7 bases, leaving 7 bases between their ends.

This receptor chain uses TRBV5-8 and TRBJ1-1; the D gene is unclear. The sample consisted of PBMCs. The sequence was obtained from a man in his fifties or sixties in good health and CMV-seronegative. At the DNA level, the sequence is TGTGCCAGCAGCTTGGTTGCAGTTGAAGCTTTCTTT. This translates into CASSLVAVEAFF.